This entry concerns a single T cell receptor (beta chain). The target of this receptor is not known. Within one base of it there is no much larger clone, and no base qualities were kept. The data were taken from a study of identical twins (dated by TCRdb to the mid-2010s). Notes on the research overall: To test whether fetal clonotypes persist, this study deep-sequenced TCR alpha and beta repertoires from monozygotic twins, from unrelated adults of various ages, and from cord blood. To rule out contamination, replicate twin experiments were performed at different times with different library preparation protocols.

The investigation overall reported the following: In monozygotic twins, out-of-frame TCR alpha sharing was systematically underestimated by recombination models, although the models agreed with sharing between unrelated individuals. The excess sharing between twins in beta out-of-frame sequences was weaker because fewer shared sequences reduced the signal-to-noise ratio. Out-of-frame TCR alpha sequences shared between twins showed an excess of low generation-probability sequences compared with coincidental sharing between unrelated individuals. Abundant cord blood beta clonotypes carried fewer insertions; young adult naive repertoires showed a weaker similar trend, while memory repertoires showed none. Zero-insertion analyses could be partly confounded by invariant T cells such as MAIT and iNKT, although diverse VJ usage argued against such confounding for most clonotypes. Because the same donors could not be followed over many years, the conclusions relied on cross-sectional statistical analysis.

CDR1 and CDR2 were assigned from the germline V gene as SGHRS and YFSETQ. CDR3 length: 13 amino acids, cysteine to phenylalanine. The CDR3 DNA has 39 bases and is translated from base 1. Relative to germline, V is 3 bases shorter and J is 6 bases shorter, with 12 bases between their ends. Libraries were built with 5' RACE. Sequencing was performed on an Illumina HiSeq 2000. Template switching introduced a universal primer binding site; the final cDNA contained a unique molecular identifier, enabling accurate counting of TCR cDNA molecules. Specific primers in the conserved constant-segment region were used to synthesize first-strand cDNA for TCR alpha and beta chains. To control for contamination, every cDNA library carried two barcodes: a SMART-Mk sample barcode plus Illumina barcodes. Two successive PCR steps introduced TruSeq adapter sequences along with Illumina sample barcodes. The TCR alpha and beta cDNA libraries were sequenced on the Illumina HiSeq platform using custom primers. Per the authors' processing: Raw reads were processed with MiGEC to extract unique molecular identifiers, and MiXCR was used to determine CDR3 positions. Recombination models were inferred per individual with the repgenHMM and IGoR tools using an EM algorithm. The tcR package in R was used for shared clonotype analysis, with sharing normalized by the product of cloneset sizes. To study raw recombination free of thymic and clonal selection effects, out-of-frame nonproductive sequences were analyzed. TCRdb applied fastp at Q25 and MiXCR to the public reads, then kept only in-frame beta chains. Each CDR3 protein appears once, grouped with its most common genes and DNA. What appears here as the V and J calls and clone size reflects TCRdb's work, not the paper's. In all, the sample holds 550,000 to 700,000 distinct CDR3 sequences, and over 20% of those were seen once. Roughly 4% of the sample goes to the ten largest clones.

Only healthy Caucasian donors were included. The twin cohort comprised three pairs of female monozygotic twins, all aged roughly 18 to 30 years. RNA for TCR libraries was isolated from peripheral blood mononuclear cells. The same sample was also studied in work on T cells expressing NK-cell markers. The second study's authors report: In sorted CD3+CD56+NKG2C+, CD3+CD56+NKG2C- and CD3+CD56-NKG2C+ T-cell subsets from eight donors, TCR beta-chain repertoires were profiled. Seven of the eight sequenced donors were HCMV-seropositive and one was HCMV-seronegative. To restrict sorting to alphabetaTCR-expressing T cells, an anti-gammadeltaTCR antibody was added in several experiments. In six donors, the dominant CD3+CD56+NKG2C+ clonotypes were among the top 10 CD8+ clonotypes and accounted for about 1.0-7.5% of CD8+ T cells. Those dominant clonotypes were again the most abundant among CD3+CD56-NKG2C+ cells in a few donors, at about 25-65%. Whether the expanded NKG2C-expressing T cell clones were specific for HCMV antigens was left unclear. All eight donors whose samples were sequenced were randomly selected healthy volunteers, three of them men and five women. HCMV-specific IgG was detected in serum with a commercial ELISA kit to determine HCMV serostatus. Bulk peripheral blood T-cell repertoires were additionally sequenced from unsorted PBMC for six donors. MIGEC handled demultiplexing of the reads and grouping by UMI, while MiTCR was used to assemble and quantify clonotypes. To exclude erroneous sequences, any TCR cDNA sequence not supported by at least two reads was discarded. The tcR package was used for downstream repertoire analysis, with clonotypes matched between fractions based on CDR3 nucleotide sequence plus V segment. VDJmatch was used to annotate antigen specificity against VDJdb, with one amino acid substitution in CDR3 permitted.

The source is a woman between 18 and 29 years old in good health. The source material was PBMCs. Here the chain combines TRBV5-1 and TRBJ1-1; the D segment could be TRBD1, given 5 matching bases. The nucleotides are TGCGCCAGCAGCTGGGCGTGGGGGGCTGAAGCTTTCTTT. Translated, it reads CASSWAWGAEAFF.